The 9 T cell receptor beta chains below all came from one sample that was sequenced in a study of T cells after posttransplantation cyclophosphamide. TCRdb's copy holds only in-frame clones and misses some; the assay was immunoSEQ multiplex PCR. The sample lists about 1,900 clones, approximately 94% occurring once. The sequencing sample was made of CD4+ T cells sorted from bone marrow. The source of these receptors is a woman aged 45 to 65 in good health and a related stem cell transplant donor.

The J gene is TRBJ2-1, the V gene TRBV10-3, with 13 bases fitting TRBD2. V gave up 0 bases and J gave up 5 bases; unmatched junction bases: 10. Germline loops: CDR1 ENHRY, CDR2 SYGVKD. The CDR3 is 19 amino acids. CDR3 residues: CAISESRLAGGLNDNEQFF. The DNA for the CDR3 is TGTGCCATCAGTGAGTCGAGACTAGCGGGAGGCCTAAACGACAATGAGCAGTTCTTC.

A single count supports this clone. The chain combines TRBV7-7 with TRBJ1-1; 10 positions agree with TRBD1. Germline values: CDR1 SSHAT, CDR2 FNYEAQ (reference sequence). After removal of 4 bases from V and 3 bases from J, the junction contained 8 bases not matched to a gene. The CDR3 has 16 residues. The CDR3 spells CASSSSSGTGDTEAFF. The CDR3 DNA reads TGTGCCAGCAGCTCCTCTTCCGGGACAGGGGACACTGAAGCTTTCTTT.

The V gene is TRBV5-1, the J gene TRBJ2-2, with 8 bases matching TRBD2. Germline V lookup: CDR1 SGHRS, CDR2 YFSETQ. V dropped 2 bases and J dropped 5; count of bases not matched to a gene: 11. This CDR3 contains 17 residues. DNA of the CDR3: TGCGCCAGCAGCTTAAGGCGGGAGGCTTCTCCTACCGGGGAGCTGTTTTTT. Residues: CASSLRREASPTGELFF. Combining the CDR3 with reference TRBV5-1 and TRBJ2-2 gives the whole variable domain KAGVTQTPRYLIKTRGQQVTLSCSPISGHRSVSWYQQTPGQGLQFLFEYFSETQRNKGNFPGRFSGRQFSNSRSEMNVSTLELGDSALYLCASSLRREASPTGELFFGEGSRLTVL.

This clone was observed a single time. The chain employs TRBV30 and TRBJ1-1; 7 bases fit TRBD1. Germline V gene sequence: CDR1 GTSNPN, CDR2 SVGIG (reference sequence). The J segment lost 1 base and the V segment lost 1 base, leaving 6 bases of the junction unmatched. The CDR3 is made up of 15 amino acids. For the CDR3, the DNA is TGTGCCTGGAGTGGGTTCGGGACAGAGAACACTGAAGCTTTCTTT. It is translated as CAWSGFGTENTEAFF.

The chain is built from TRBV6-6 and TRBJ2-7; 9 bases line up with TRBD2. Germline lookup yields CDR1 MNHNY and CDR2 SVGAGI (reference sequence). V lost 0 bases, J lost 5 bases, and 8 bases stayed unmatched. The CDR3 has 16 residues. The CDR3 region has the DNA TGTGCCAGCAGTTACTCGCGGGAGGGCCCTGTCGACGAGCAGTACTTC. It translates to CASSYSREGPVDEQYF.

The chain has TRBV19 and TRBJ2-7; TRBD1 matches at 8 bases. This CDR3 is 15 amino acids long. V trimming: 4 bases; J trimming: 2 bases; junction bases outside the gene matches: 7. Per the germline V gene, CDR1 is LNHDA and CDR2 is SQIVND (reference sequence). The CDR3 is CASSTGQGPTYEQYF. For the CDR3, the DNA is TGTGCCAGTAGTACTGGACAGGGCCCAACCTACGAGCAGTACTTC.

This chain joins TRBV10-1 and TRBJ2-6; D possibly corresponds to TRBD1 (5 bases). V lost 0 bases and J lost 2, with 5 bases in between. The CDR3 runs 15 residues. Germline V lookup: CDR1 WNHNN, CDR2 SYGVQD (reference sequence). The CDR3 DNA reads TGCGCCAGCAGTGAGTCAGGGGCTGGGGCCAACGTCCTGACTTTC. Translation: CASSESGAGANVLTF.

This clone showed up just once. This chain joins TRBV19 and TRBJ1-2; TRBD1 matches 8 bases. CDR1 is LNHDA, CDR2 SQIVND, per germline (reference sequence). The CDR3 has 15 amino acids. V lost 2 bases to trimming and J lost 5 bases; unmatched junction nucleotides: 7. CDR3 in amino acids: CASSIPDRAWYGYTF. CDR3 DNA sequence: TGTGCCAGTAGTATACCGGACAGGGCCTGGTATGGCTACACCTTC.

The genes are TRBV27 and TRBJ1-6; TRBD1 matches at 10 bases. The CDR3 runs to 13 residues. Trimming removed 7 bases from V and 8 bases from J; junction bases left unmatched: 2. Germline V gene lookup returns CDR1 MNHEY and CDR2 SMNVEV (reference sequence). This CDR3 reads CASKGQGDSPLHF. CDR3 sequence (DNA): TGTGCCAGCAAAGGACAGGGGGATTCACCCCTCCACTTT.